Given below is one T cell receptor beta chain in context. Its antigen remains unidentified. No base-level quality is on record; no much larger clone is a single base apart. The CDR3 measures 15 amino acids from cysteine to phenylalanine. Kept here is only the CDR3 DNA, which spans 45 bases and is read in frame from base 1. V lost 0 bases and J lost 5 bases, and the count of bases not matched to a germline gene is 9. The germline V gene sets CDR1 to SQVTM and CDR2 to ANQGSEA. The data are from a study of shared clonotypes between healthy human individuals (dated by TCRdb to about 2020). The study in broad terms: The cohort comprised two women and a few men aged 18 to 49 years. Each donor's leukapheresis produced roughly between roughly 0.94 and 9.5 billion PBMCs. To increase sequencing depth and limit assay-specific biases, different laboratories used diverse techniques to prepare libraries and sequence TCR repertoires. For each donor, CD4 naive and CD4 memory were each run on three plates, CD8 naive on two plates, and CD8 memory on one plate. The study deeply sequenced blood TCR repertoires of about five healthy adults to estimate repertoire size and the extent of clonotype sharing between individuals. Overall results and qualifications from the work: Sharing across a few donors was observed for about 5% of naive CD4, 3% to 3.5% of naive CD8, around 2.5% of memory CD4, and about 0.38% of memory CD8 clonotypes. Because the study included a small number of donors, the genetic and exposure-history diversity represented was limited. Only blood was sampled, and tissue TCR repertoires likely differ from those in blood. Clonotypes shared by all four sorted-subset donors showed higher generation probabilities than non-shared clonotypes. Larger estimated clonotype richness was generally found for naive subsets than for memory subsets. Incomplete sequencing was indicated by rarefaction of sorted-subset datasets, despite the large sequencing depth. Pairwise subsampling indicated that sequencing depth was expected to affect the degree of clonotype sharing among donors.

Using the deep immunoSEQ assay, TCR CDR3 regions were amplified from genomic DNA by multiplex PCR. Genomic DNA extracted from each cell subset was distributed evenly over all wells of several immunoSEQ 96-well plates, and each plate served as one replicate. For sorted subsets, about 0.2 ug genomic DNA, equal to tens of thousands of T cell genomes, was loaded into each replicate PCR. Purified libraries were quantified with a Qubit 3.0 fluorometer, sized on a Bioanalyzer 2100, and re-quantified with the KAPA Library Quantification kit. A separate single-read 150-cycle Illumina NextSeq 550 flow cell was used to sequence each immunoSEQ 96-well plate. In the original analysis: Because the immunoSEQ output included only junctional sequences and no quality scores, the filtering could not be the same as the filtering used for full-length reads. To assign V/J genes and CDR3, sequences were annotated against IMGT germline references using PyIR, a Python wrapper for IgBLAST v1.9. Reads with weak V/J assignments (E-value above 1e-6), missing CDR3, stop codons, out-of-frame junctions, or ambiguous translated residues were removed. V3J clonotypes were defined by identical inferred V gene, J gene, and CDR3 amino acid sequence. To compute the percentage overlap between repertoires, the number of shared unique clonotypes was divided by the size of the smaller repertoire. RTK rarefaction, the Chao1 estimator, and Recon v2.1 estimates of unobserved clonotypes were used to assess repertoire richness. OLGA was used to compute generation probabilities for all TCRbeta clonotypes that the gDNA method yielded from a few donors. Sourced from immuneACCESS, this table was stored by TCRdb with only in-frame sequences that have V and J called. A share of the clones is absent; for the studies checked, an unresolved V gene accounts for under half, and the remainder has no known explanation. V, J and clone size derive from that table, while D and trimming were established from the DNA sequence. The sample data list around 1,900,000 clones, and about 93% of these were observed just once. The top ten constitute approximately 1.6% of the sample.

CD8 naive samples were obtained by positive selection for CCR7 among CD45RO-negative cells, yielding a CD45RA+CCR7+ population from which TemRA cells were excluded. The donors were healthy, HIV-negative adults who had no recently reported acute infections or vaccinations. Every donor was a Caucasian adult living in Nashville, Tennessee, USA. Blood was obtained by leukapheresis, after which PBMCs were separated by Ficoll-Histopaque density gradient centrifugation and cryopreserved in liquid nitrogen vapor phase. Purity and quantity of every magnetically sorted T cell population were checked by analytical flow cytometry. Genomic DNA was isolated from every sorted fraction and measured by UV absorbance on a Nanodrop 2000c.

The receptor was derived from a man between 18 and 35 years old in good health. Some clones in this sample may be carry-over from other donors' samples. Sequencing was carried out using naive CD8+ T cells from PBMCs. Per the publication, the cell subset or site label means: CD45RA+CCR7+. The V and J genes are TRBV29-1 and TRBJ2-7, with 8 bases in between that match TRBD2. The CDR3 is CSVEEGTREVDEQYF. The DNA sequence reads TGCAGCGTTGAAGAGGGGACTAGGGAGGTCGACGAGCAGTACTTC.